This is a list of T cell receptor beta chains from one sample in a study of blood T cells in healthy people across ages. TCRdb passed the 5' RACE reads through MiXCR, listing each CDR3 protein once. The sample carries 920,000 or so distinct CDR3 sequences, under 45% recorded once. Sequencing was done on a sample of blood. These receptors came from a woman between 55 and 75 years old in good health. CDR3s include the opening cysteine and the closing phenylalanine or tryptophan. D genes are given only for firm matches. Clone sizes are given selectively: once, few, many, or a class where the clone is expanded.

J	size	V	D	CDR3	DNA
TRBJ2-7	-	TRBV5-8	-	CASSLTVGHSSYEQYF	TGTGCCAGCAGCTTGACTGTGGGACACAGCTCCTACGAGCAGTACTTC
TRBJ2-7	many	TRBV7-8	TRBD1	CASSWEHRGSSEQYF	TGTGCCAGCAGCTGGGAACACAGGGGGTCTAGCGAGCAGTACTTC
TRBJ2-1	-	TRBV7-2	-	CASSLAMGNNEQFF	TGTGCCAGCAGCTTAGCGATGGGCAACAATGAGCAGTTCTTC
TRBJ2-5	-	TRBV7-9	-	CASGLGSRETQYF	TGTGCCAGCGGCTTAGGTAGCAGGGAGACCCAGTACTTC
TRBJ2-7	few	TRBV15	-	CATSRPNYEQYF	TGTGCCACCAGCAGACCCAACTACGAGCAGTACTTC
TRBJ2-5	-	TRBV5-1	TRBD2	CASSLVSGGGETQYF	TGCGCCAGCAGCTTGGTCTCGGGAGGAGGAGAGACCCAGTACTTC
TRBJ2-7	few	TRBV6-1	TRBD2	CASKRTSGSSSFSYEQYF	TGTGCCAGCAAACGGACTAGCGGGAGTTCCAGCTTCTCCTACGAGCAGTACTTC
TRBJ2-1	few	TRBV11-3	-	CASSSIIGNEQFF	TGTGCCAGCAGCTCAATCATAGGCAATGAGCAGTTCTTC
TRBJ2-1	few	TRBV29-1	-	CSVEIRRGSQFF	TGCAGCGTTGAAATCCGTAGAGGCTCCCAGTTCTTC
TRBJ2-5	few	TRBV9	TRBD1	CASSPDEDRGRLRETQYF	TGTGCCAGCAGCCCCGACGAGGACAGGGGGCGCTTAAGGGAGACCCAGTACTTC
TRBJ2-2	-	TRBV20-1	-	CSAPLGGGAGELFF	TGCAGTGCCCCCCTTGGGGGTGGAGCCGGGGAGCTGTTTTTT
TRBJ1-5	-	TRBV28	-	CASSQVPQGQPQHF	TGTGCCAGCAGTCAAGTCCCTCAGGGGCAGCCCCAGCATTTT
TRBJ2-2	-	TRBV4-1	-	CASSQEEGAGELFF	TGCGCCAGCAGCCAAGAAGAAGGGGCCGGGGAGCTGTTTTTT
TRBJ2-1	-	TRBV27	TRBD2	CASSPGAGLDLKDEQFF	TGTGCCAGCAGTCCCGGGGCGGGACTAGACCTGAAGGATGAGCAGTTCTTC
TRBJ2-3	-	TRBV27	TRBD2	CASSLDPGTSGSTDTQNF	TGTGCCAGCAGTTTAGATCCCGGGACTAGCGGGAGCACAGATACGCAGAATTTT
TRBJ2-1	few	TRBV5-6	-	CASSLSGDSYNEQFF	TGTGCCAGCAGCTTGTCTGGGGACTCCTACAATGAGCAGTTCTTC
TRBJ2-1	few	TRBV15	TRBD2	CATSRDQAGSHNEQFF	TGTGCCACCAGCAGAGATCAAGCGGGGTCCCACAATGAGCAGTTCTTC
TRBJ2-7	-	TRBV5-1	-	CASSSSGATRSYEQYF	TGCGCCAGCAGCAGTTCAGGGGCAACCCGATCCTACGAGCAGTACTTC
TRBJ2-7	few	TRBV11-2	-	CASSLSGERYEQYF	TGTGCCAGCAGCTTAAGCGGTGAGCGCTACGAGCAGTACTTC
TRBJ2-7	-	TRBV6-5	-	CASSYSGSLGGEQYF	TGTGCCAGCAGTTACTCAGGCTCCTTAGGGGGCGAGCAGTACTTC
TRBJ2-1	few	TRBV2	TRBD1	CASSGYRDRAYNEQFF	TGTGCCAGCAGTGGTTACCGGGACAGGGCTTACAATGAGCAGTTCTTC
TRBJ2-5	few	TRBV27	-	CASSSGAGGTQYF	TGTGCCAGCAGTTCTGGGGCCGGGGGGACCCAGTACTTC
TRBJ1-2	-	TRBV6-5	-	CASSYYGDYGYTF	TGTGCCAGCAGTTACTATGGGGACTATGGCTACACCTTC
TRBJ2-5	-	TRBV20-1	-	CSASVSALKETQYF	TGCAGTGCTAGTGTTAGCGCACTAAAAGAGACCCAGTACTTC
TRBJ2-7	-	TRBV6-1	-	CASSGGSGTYNEQYF	TGTGCCAGCAGTGGGGGTAGCGGAACCTACAATGAGCAGTACTTC
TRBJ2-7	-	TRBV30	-	CAWSRDSNEQYF	TGTGCCTGGAGTCGAGACAGCAACGAGCAGTACTTC
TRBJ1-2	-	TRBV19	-	CASNQGRLPRSYGYTF	TGTGCCAGTAACCAGGGACGGCTACCGAGGAGCTATGGCTACACCTTC
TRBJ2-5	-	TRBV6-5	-	CASSYSGSQETQYF	TGTGCCAGCAGTTACTCGGGCAGTCAAGAGACCCAGTACTTC
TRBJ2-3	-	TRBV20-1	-	CSARRNVAGTDTQYF	TGCAGTGCCCGTCGTAATGTGGCTGGCACAGATACGCAGTATTTT
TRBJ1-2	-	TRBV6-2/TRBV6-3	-	CASSPQPPNYGYTF	TGTGCCAGCAGCCCCCAGCCCCCTAACTATGGCTACACCTTC
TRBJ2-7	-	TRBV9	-	CASSVGVRAGDEQYF	TGTGCCAGCAGCGTAGGGGTCAGGGCCGGGGACGAGCAGTACTTC
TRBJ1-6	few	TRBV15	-	CATSRAGNSPLHF	TGTGCCACCAGCAGAGCCGGGAATTCACCCCTCCACTTT
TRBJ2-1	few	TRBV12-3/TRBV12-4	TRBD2	CASSPSRVAGYNEQFF	TGTGCCAGCAGTCCCTCCCGGGTAGCGGGGTACAATGAGCAGTTCTTC
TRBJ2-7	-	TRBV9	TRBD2	CASTTTSGLEWYEQYF	TGTGCCAGCACGACGACTAGCGGGCTCGAATGGTACGAGCAGTACTTC
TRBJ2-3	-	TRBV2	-	CASSEVGEGADTQYF	TGTGCCAGCAGTGAAGTTGGAGAAGGGGCAGATACGCAGTATTTT
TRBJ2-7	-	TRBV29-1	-	CSVKDSPYEQYF	TGCAGCGTTAAGGACAGTCCCTACGAGCAGTACTTC
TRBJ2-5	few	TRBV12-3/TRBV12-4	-	CASSFMGTPPETQYF	TGTGCCAGCAGTTTCATGGGCACCCCTCCAGAGACCCAGTACTTC
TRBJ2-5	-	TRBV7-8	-	CASSTTANQETQYF	TGTGCCAGCAGCACGACCGCCAACCAAGAGACCCAGTACTTC
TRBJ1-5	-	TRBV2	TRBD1	CASKIGTGSNQPQHF	TGTGCCAGCAAGATAGGGACAGGAAGCAATCAGCCCCAGCATTTT
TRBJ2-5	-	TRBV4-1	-	CASSQDGSRWKETQYF	TGCGCCAGCAGCCAAGATGGATCGCGGTGGAAAGAGACCCAGTACTTC
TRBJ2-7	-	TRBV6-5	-	CASSYSGTPQPSEQYF	TGTGCCAGCAGCTACTCCGGGACTCCCCAACCCTCTGAGCAGTACTTC
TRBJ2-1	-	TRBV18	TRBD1	CASSPPGQSNNEQFF	TGTGCCAGCTCACCCCCGGGACAGAGCAACAATGAGCAGTTCTTC
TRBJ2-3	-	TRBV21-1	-	CALMGAGLRSRTDTQYF	TGTGCCCTTATGGGGGCTGGGCTCCGGTCTCGCACAGATACGCAGTATTTT
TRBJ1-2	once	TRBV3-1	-	CASSQPGRGNGYTF	TGTGCCAGCAGCCAACCCGGGAGGGGTAATGGCTACACCTTC